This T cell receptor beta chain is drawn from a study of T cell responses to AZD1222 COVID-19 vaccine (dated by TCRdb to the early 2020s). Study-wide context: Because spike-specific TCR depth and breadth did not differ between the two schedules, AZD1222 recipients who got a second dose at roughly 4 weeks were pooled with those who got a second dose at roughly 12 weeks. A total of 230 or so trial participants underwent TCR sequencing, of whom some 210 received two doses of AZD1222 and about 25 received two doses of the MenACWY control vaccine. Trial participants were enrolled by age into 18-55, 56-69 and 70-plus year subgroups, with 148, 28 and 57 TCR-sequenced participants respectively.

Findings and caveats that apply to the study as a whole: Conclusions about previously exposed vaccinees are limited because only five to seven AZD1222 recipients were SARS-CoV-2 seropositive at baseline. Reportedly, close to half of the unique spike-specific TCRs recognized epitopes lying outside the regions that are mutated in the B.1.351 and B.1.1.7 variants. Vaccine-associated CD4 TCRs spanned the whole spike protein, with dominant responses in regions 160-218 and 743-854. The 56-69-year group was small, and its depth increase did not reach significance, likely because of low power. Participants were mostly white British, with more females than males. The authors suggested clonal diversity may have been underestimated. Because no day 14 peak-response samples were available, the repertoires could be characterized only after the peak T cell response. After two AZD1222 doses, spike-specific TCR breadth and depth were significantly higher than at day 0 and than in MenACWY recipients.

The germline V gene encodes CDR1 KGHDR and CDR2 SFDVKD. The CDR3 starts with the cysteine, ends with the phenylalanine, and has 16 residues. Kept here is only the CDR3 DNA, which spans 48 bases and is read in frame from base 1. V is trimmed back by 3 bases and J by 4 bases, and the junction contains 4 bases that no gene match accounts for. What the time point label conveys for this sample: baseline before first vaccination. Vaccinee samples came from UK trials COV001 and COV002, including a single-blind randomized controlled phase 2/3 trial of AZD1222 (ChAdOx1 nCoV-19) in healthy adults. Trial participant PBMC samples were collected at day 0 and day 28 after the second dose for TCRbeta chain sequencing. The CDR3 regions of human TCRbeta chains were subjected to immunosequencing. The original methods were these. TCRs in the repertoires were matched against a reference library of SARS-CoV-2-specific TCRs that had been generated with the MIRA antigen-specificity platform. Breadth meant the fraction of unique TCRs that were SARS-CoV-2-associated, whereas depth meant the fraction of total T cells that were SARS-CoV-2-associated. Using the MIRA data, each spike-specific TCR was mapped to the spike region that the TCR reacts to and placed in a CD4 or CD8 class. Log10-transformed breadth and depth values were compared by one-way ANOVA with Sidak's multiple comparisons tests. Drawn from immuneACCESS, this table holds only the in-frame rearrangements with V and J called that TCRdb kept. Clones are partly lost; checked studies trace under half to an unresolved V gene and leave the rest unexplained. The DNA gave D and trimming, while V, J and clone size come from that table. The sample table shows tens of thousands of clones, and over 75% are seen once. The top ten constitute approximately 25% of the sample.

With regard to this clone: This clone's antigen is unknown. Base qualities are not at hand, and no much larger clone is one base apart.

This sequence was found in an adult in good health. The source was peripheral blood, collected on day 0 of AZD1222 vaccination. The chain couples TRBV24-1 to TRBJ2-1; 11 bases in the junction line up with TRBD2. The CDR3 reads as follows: CATSDTSGGPYNEQFF. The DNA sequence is TGTGCCACCAGTGATACTAGCGGGGGTCCTTACAATGAGCAGTTCTTC.